This TCR beta chain was identified during a study of Ad26.COV2.S vaccination and SARS-CoV-2 variants. On the study more broadly: In the study, Ad26.COV2.S was injected intramuscularly once, or twice 56 days apart.

TCRdb's copy holds only in-frame clones and misses some; the assay was immunoSEQ multiplex PCR. The table lists 300,000 to 400,000 clones, around nine tenths of them singletons, with over 8.5% in the top ten. Regarding this clone: Its antigen is undetermined.

The treatment here: around 19 received Ad26.COV2.S at low or high dose, single or two shots; five or six received placebo; per-sample allocation not given. Sampling happened 63 days after the first vaccine or placebo injection. Overall study findings and caveats: Quantification of TCR breadth and depth may have yielded underestimates of total T cell responses.

CDR3 size: 13 residues. Losses at the gene ends were 2 bases for V and 8 bases for J; bases not matched to a gene: 5. Germline lookup yields CDR1 SGHVS and CDR2 FQNEAQ. The receptor was isolated from a person aged 18-60 years who received the Ad26.COV2.S COVID-19 vaccine or a placebo. The sample in question was peripheral blood, obtained in a trial of Ad26.COV2.S vaccine versus placebo. The chain combines TRBV7-8 with TRBJ1-2; 7 nucleotides agree with TRBD1. CDR3 bases: TGTGCCAGCAGCTTAAGGGGACAGTGGGGCTACACCTTC. Encoded protein: CASSLRGQWGYTF.